This T cell receptor beta chain derives from a study of T cell responses to AZD1222 COVID-19 vaccine. In the case of this clone: No antigen is known for it.

Study-wide points: Reportedly, nearly half of unique spike TCRs recognized epitopes outside B.1.351/B.1.1.7 mutations. Baseline antibody screening turned up just six seropositive AZD1222 recipients. Scientists sampled the repertoires only once the peak T cell response had passed. The donor group comprised mostly white British people and more females; the analysis possibly underestimated clonal diversity.

Profiled with immunoSEQ multiplex PCR; TCRdb holds only in-frame clones, not every one. The data show 240,000 or so clones, approximately 93% seen once. The CDR3 extends over 16 amino acids. Germline CDR1 SNHLY, CDR2 FYNNEI. J lost 8 bases, V lost 6 bases, and 11 bases had no gene match. This rearrangement joins TRBV2 to TRBJ1-4, with 11 nucleotides matching TRBD1. Sequencing used peripheral blood, obtained on day 0 of AZD1222 vaccination. The source is an adult in good health. CDR3 in amino acids: CASRNRPGQGGEKLFF. CDR3 bases: TGTGCCAGCAGAAATAGACCGGGACAGGGGGGCGAAAAACTGTTTTTT.